Listed here are 20 T cell receptor beta chains from one sample, sequenced in a study of OX40 agonist ivuxolimab in advanced cancers. Some clones are missing from TCRdb's copy, which holds only in-frame ones; the method was immunoSEQ multiplex PCR. Found here are some 76,000 clones, around 81% of them singletons; the top ten hold around 2%. The sequenced sample was CD4+ or CD8+ T cells sorted from blood, obtained in a trial of the OX40 agonist ivuxolimab. The source of these receptors is an adult with an advanced solid tumor such as melanoma, head and neck, liver or kidney cancer.

This rearrangement joins TRBV15 to TRBJ2-1; no clear D gene. Germline loops: CDR1 LNHNV, CDR2 YYDKDF (reference sequence). CDR3 length: 15 residues. With 0 bases removed from V and 0 bases from J, the gap between germline ends came to 6 bases. The CDR3 is CATSRDQSSYNEQFF. The CDR3 DNA sequence: TGTGCCACCAGCAGAGATCAGAGCTCCTACAATGAGCAGTTCTTC.

The CDR3 DNA follows: TGTGCCAGCAGCTTAACCCCAGACGAGAATGAGCAGTTCTTC. This encodes CASSLTPDENEQFF. The J gene is TRBJ2-1, the V gene TRBV7-7; unclear D gene. Germline V gene data show CDR1 as SSHAT and CDR2 as FNYEAQ (reference sequence). The length of the CDR3 is 14 residues. Trimming cost V 2 bases and J 7 bases, with 12 bases left between them.

V and J are TRBV19 and TRBJ1-2, with D perhaps matching TRBD1 (6 bases). Germline loops: CDR1 LNHDA, CDR2 SQIVND (reference sequence). Deletions cut 2 bases from V and 8 bases from J, with 18 bases between. There are 15 residues in the CDR3. CDR3 in DNA: TGTGCCAGTAGTATAATTGGAAGGGACATCAACGGCTACACCTTC. Its translation is CASSIIGRDINGYTF.

J is TRBJ1-2 and V is TRBV21-1. TRBV21-1 is a listed pseudogene. This CDR3 comprises 16 residues. The CDR3 DNA sequence: TGTGCCAGCAGCATTCACCGACGCGGGGCGATCTATGGCTACACCTTC. This encodes CASSIHRRGAIYGYTF.

This clone was detected only once. V and J are TRBV7-9 and TRBJ1-3, with D uncertain. Trimming removed 2 bases from V and 1 base from J, with 0 bases in between. Germline CDR1 is SEHNR and CDR2 is FQNEAQ (reference sequence). The CDR3 is 12 residues long. As DNA, the CDR3 is TGTGCCAGCAGCTTATCTGGAAACACCATATATTTT. Residues: CASSLSGNTIYF.

V is TRBV7-2 and J is TRBJ2-5; perhaps TRBD1 as D (6 bases). The DNA end lines up better with TRBJ2-7; the J call may be wrong. The CDR3 length is 14 residues. Germline V lookup: CDR1 SGHTA, CDR2 FQGNSA. CDR3 sequence: CASSQYRDPYEQYF. The CDR3, as DNA: TGTGCCAGCAGCCAGTACAGGGACCCCTACGAGCAGTACTTC.

V and J are TRBV2 and TRBJ1-1; TRBD1 agrees at 7 bases. After removal of 6 bases from V and 5 bases from J, the junction contained 6 bases not matched to a gene. The length of the CDR3 is 13 residues. CDR1 and CDR2 (germline): SNHLY, FYNNEI. The CDR3 nucleotides read TGTGCCAGCAGCTTACAGGGGCGGACTGAAGCTTTCTTT. This codes for CASSLQGRTEAFF.

The rearrangement joins TRBV6-4 to TRBJ2-1, with D possibly called TRBD1 or TRBD2 (5 bases each). This CDR3 is built from 15 residues. Germline V gives CDR1 MRHNA, CDR2 SNTAGT. V lost 3 bases and J lost 2, with 11 bases in between. DNA for the CDR3: TGTGCCAGCAGTGAGGCTCAGGGACCCTACAATGAGCAGTTCTTC. The encoded protein is CASSEAQGPYNEQFF.

This clone was observed a single time. A clone one base away is much larger, so this may be a read error. The same CDR3 is also encoded by other DNA sequences in this sample. This chain links TRBV6-4 with TRBJ2-7; D might be TRBD1 (6 bases). Germline V gene lookup returns CDR1 MRHNA and CDR2 SNTAGT. Trimming removed 4 bases from V and 4 bases from J, with 20 bases in between. The CDR3 runs to 16 residues. The CDR3 spells CASSGGRDMSSYEQYF. The DNA of the CDR3 is TGTGCCAGCAGTGGAGGTCGGGACATGAGCTCTTACGAGCAGTACTTC.

J is TRBJ1-1 and V is TRBV15, with TRBD1 matching over 8 bases. The CDR3 covers 18 residues. V lost 4 bases and J lost 3; bases outside the gene matches: 16. From germline, CDR1 is LNHNV and CDR2 YYDKDF (reference sequence). In nucleotides, the CDR3 is TGTGCCACCAGCACATCCGAGACAGGGGTTTTTGGAGACACTGAAGCTTTCTTT. Protein sequence: CATSTSETGVFGDTEAFF.

V is TRBV29-1 and J is TRBJ2-1, with D unclear. The CDR3 is made up of 12 amino acids. The germline gives CDR1 SQVTM, CDR2 ANQGSEA. V was cut by 4 bases and J by 10 bases, with 14 bases left in between. CDR3 region: CSVGVSAHEQFF. CDR3 sequence (DNA): TGCAGCGTTGGTGTTTCCGCCCACGAGCAGTTCTTC.

This chain uses TRBV6-4 with TRBJ2-7; possibly TRBD1 or TRBD2 for D (7 bases each). Looked up from germline, CDR1 is MRHNA and CDR2 is SNTAGT. The CDR3 covers 17 residues. The V end lost 8 bases, the J end lost 2 bases, and 25 bases lay between the germline ends. CDR3: CASFNRGRGDNPYEQYF. Here the CDR3 DNA reads TGTGCCAGCTTTAACAGGGGACGGGGGGACAACCCCTACGAGCAGTACTTC.

The chain uses TRBV30 and TRBJ1-3; D not resolved. Per the germline V gene, CDR1 is GTSNPN and CDR2 is SVGIG (reference sequence). Trimming removed 2 bases from V and 0 bases from J, with 14 bases in between. The CDR3 is 16 amino acids. CDR3 sequence: CAWSNGQTFSGNTIYF. CDR3 nucleotide sequence: TGTGCCTGGAGTAATGGGCAGACCTTCTCTGGAAACACCATATATTTT.

The V and J genes are TRBV5-1 and TRBJ2-3; possibly TRBD2 for D (5 bases). V lost 0 bases, J lost 2 bases, and 13 bases lay in between. CDR1 and CDR2 (germline): SGHRS, YFSETQ. The CDR3 is 16 amino acids. The CDR3 is CASSLDGSGLTDTQYF. CDR3 DNA: TGCGCCAGCAGCTTGGATGGGAGCGGACTCACAGATACGCAGTATTTT.

This chain uses TRBV28 with TRBJ1-4, with 8 bases matching TRBD1. CDR3 size: 16 residues. The trim removed 3 bases at V and 8 bases at J, leaving 11 bases unmatched. Germline CDR1 reads MDHEN; CDR2 reads SYDVKM. CDR3 nucleotides: TGTGCCAGCAGTTTTACGGCAGGGGGCTCGGGGGAAAAACTGTTTTTT. This translates into CASSFTAGGSGEKLFF.

This chain links TRBV5-1 with TRBJ2-2, with 7 nucleotides matching TRBD2. The V gene's germline CDR1 is SGHRS and CDR2 YFSETQ. With 0 bases clipped from V and 8 bases from J, the junction kept 16 bases outside the gene matches. The CDR3 has 18 residues. The CDR3 is CASSLAVRSGNPRGELFF. The CDR3 DNA follows: TGCGCCAGCAGCTTGGCCGTAAGAAGCGGGAACCCCCGGGGGGAGCTGTTTTTT.

The chain uses TRBV6-5 and TRBJ2-1, with 10 bases matching TRBD2. Germline CDR1 reads MNHEY; CDR2 reads SVGAGI. V lost 2 bases, J lost 12 bases, and 4 bases stayed unmatched. The CDR3 runs to 13 residues. DNA for the CDR3: TGTGCCAGCAGTTACCGATCTAGCGGGGGGCAGTTCTTC. Amino acids: CASSYRSSGGQFF.

The chain links TRBV6-1 to TRBJ2-5; unclear D gene. The CDR3 covers 14 residues. V was clipped by 8 bases and J by 0 bases, with 13 bases between them. Germline values: CDR1 MNHNS, CDR2 SASEGT. DNA of the CDR3: TGTGCCAGCGGGGTCGCCCCGTACCAAGAGACCCAGTACTTC. Amino acids: CASGVAPYQETQYF.

The chain recombines TRBV7-6 with TRBJ2-5, with 8 bases fitting TRBD2. There are 14 residues in the CDR3. Per germline, CDR1 SGHVS and CDR2 FNYEAQ. The V gene end was trimmed by 8 bases and the J gene end by 11 bases; junction bases not matched to a gene: 16. CDR3 protein: CASAVPGYGGEQYF. The CDR3 DNA follows: TGTGCCAGCGCCGTTCCGGGGTACGGGGGGGAGCAGTACTTC.

The sample holds one count of this clone. The chain has TRBV9 and TRBJ1-3; D is unclear. Germline-derived CDR1 and CDR2 are SGDLS and YYNGEE. The germline V and J ends were trimmed by 4 bases and 1 base, with 12 bases remaining between them. This CDR3 is built from 15 residues. The CDR3 spells CASSPIGDSGNTIYF. DNA for the CDR3: TGTGCCAGCAGCCCGATTGGAGATTCTGGAAACACCATATATTTT.